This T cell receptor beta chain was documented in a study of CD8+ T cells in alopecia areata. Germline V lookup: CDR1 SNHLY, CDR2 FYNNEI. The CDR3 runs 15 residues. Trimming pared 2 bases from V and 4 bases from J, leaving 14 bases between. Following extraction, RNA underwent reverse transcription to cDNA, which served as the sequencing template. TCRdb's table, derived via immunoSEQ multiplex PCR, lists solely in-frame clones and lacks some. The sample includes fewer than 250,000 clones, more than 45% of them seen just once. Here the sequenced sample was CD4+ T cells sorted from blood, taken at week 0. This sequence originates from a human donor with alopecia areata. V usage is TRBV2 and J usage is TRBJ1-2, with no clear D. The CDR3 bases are TGTGCCAGCAGTGAAAAGACACTTCCTTTCTATGGCTACACCTTC. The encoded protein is CASSEKTLPFYGYTF.